These 18 T cell receptor beta chains share one sample of origin, sequenced in a study of blood T cell repertoires in COVID-19. Method: immunoSEQ multiplex PCR; TCRdb's copy keeps in-frame clones and lacks some. The sample lists 150,000 to 200,000 clones; roughly 84% were seen once. The specimen sequenced was peripheral blood. Every receptor here comes from a woman between 65 and 79 years old with COVID-19, enrolled during active disease.

This clone appeared a few times. The chain is built from TRBV6-2 or TRBV6-3 and TRBJ2-7; TRBD2 agrees at 14 bases. Germline V gene data show CDR1 as MNHEY and CDR2 as SVGEGT. Trimming removed 6 bases from V and 0 bases from J; junction bases left unmatched: 7. The CDR3 loop spans 17 amino acids. The CDR3 DNA reads as TGTGCCAGCAGCTCTGGGACTAGCGGGAGAAGCTCCTACGAGCAGTACTTC. It specifies CASSSGTSGRSSYEQYF.

V gene TRBV7-2 combines with J gene TRBJ2-1; D perhaps matches TRBD2 (5 bases). This CDR3 comprises 15 residues. Looked up from germline, CDR1 is SGHTA and CDR2 is FQGNSA. V lost 1 base and J lost 7, with 14 bases in between. The CDR3 here is CASSLVAPLGNEQFF. Here the CDR3 DNA reads TGTGCCAGCAGCTTAGTAGCGCCTTTGGGGAATGAGCAGTTCTTC.

V and J are TRBV4-2 and TRBJ1-3, with unresolved D. The germline gives CDR1 LGHNA, CDR2 YNFKEQ. V gave up 1 base and J gave up 4 bases, with 11 bases separating them. There are 15 residues in the CDR3. The CDR3 spells CASSQVSGRGNTIYF. For the CDR3, the DNA is TGTGCCAGCAGCCAAGTATCAGGAAGGGGAAACACCATATATTTT.

The rearrangement joins TRBV5-1 to TRBJ2-1; 7 bases are shared with TRBD1. The junction had 7 bases not matched to a gene; V was cut back by 4 bases and J by 0 bases. Germline V gene data show CDR1 as SGHRS and CDR2 as YFSETQ. CDR3 length equals 16 residues. CDR3 amino acids: CASSTGQESSYNEQFF. The CDR3 DNA follows: TGCGCCAGCAGCACTGGACAGGAGAGCTCCTACAATGAGCAGTTCTTC.

The genes are TRBV7-2 and TRBJ2-5, with 8 bases lining up with TRBD2. V lost 7 bases, J lost 1 base, and 2 bases stayed unmatched. The germline gives CDR1 SGHTA, CDR2 FQGNSA. The CDR3 is 13 amino acids. The CDR3 protein is CASNGGAQETQYF. DNA of the CDR3: TGTGCCAGCAACGGGGGGGCCCAAGAGACCCAGTACTTC.

The DNA for the CDR3 is TGTGCCAGCAGTTACGGTGGCAAAAATAACTATGGCTACACCTTC. Amino acids: CASSYGGKNNYGYTF. V usage is TRBV6-5 and J usage is TRBJ1-2; D uncertain. The CDR3 sequence is 15 residues long. The V end lost 2 bases, the J end lost 1 base, and 11 bases lay between the germline ends. Germline V CDR1 and CDR2: MNHEY, SVGAGI.

As regards this clone: In the same sample, other DNA sequences code for this CDR3. The gene calls are TRBV6-5 and TRBJ1-1; 7 bases line up with TRBD1. Germline trimming cut 6 bases from V and 0 bases from J; bases unmatched to any gene: 4. Germline V gene sequence: CDR1 MNHEY, CDR2 SVGAGI. The CDR3 length is 14 residues. CDR3 nucleotide sequence: TGTGCCAGCAGACCGGACAGGCTGAACACTGAAGCTTTCTTT. Protein sequence: CASRPDRLNTEAFF.

The chain employs TRBV7-2 and TRBJ2-6, with TRBD2 matching 12 bases. V lost 5 bases, J lost 1 base, and 9 bases stayed unmatched. CDR1 is SGHTA, CDR2 FQGNSA, per germline. The CDR3 contains 19 residues. Here the CDR3 reads CASSRQRLAGDSGANVLTF. The DNA of the CDR3 is TGTGCCAGCAGCCGTCAAAGACTAGCGGGAGATTCTGGGGCCAACGTCCTGACTTTC.

The J gene is TRBJ2-5, the V gene TRBV7-6; possible D gene TRBD1, 6 bases. The CDR3 has 16 amino acids. Germline assignment: CDR1 SGHVS and CDR2 FNYEAQ. Trimming shortened V by 5 bases and J by 4 bases, and 20 bases separated the two germline ends. The CDR3 sequence: CASSQGDGGVVETQYF. The CDR3, as DNA: TGTGCCAGCAGCCAAGGGGATGGGGGCGTCGTAGAGACCCAGTACTTC.

The chain employs TRBV30 and TRBJ2-2, with 9 nucleotides matching TRBD2. CDR1 is GTSNPN and CDR2 is SVGIG in the germline V gene (reference sequence). Trimming removed 4 bases from V and 6 bases from J; junction bases left unmatched: 9. The CDR3 length is 15 residues. This CDR3 is CAWKKVAGAPGELFF. CDR3 in DNA: TGTGCCTGGAAGAAGGTAGCGGGGGCTCCCGGGGAGCTGTTTTTT.

The rearrangement joins TRBV7-8 to TRBJ1-5; 8 bases map to TRBD1. The trim removed 1 base at V and 7 bases at J, leaving 6 bases unmatched. Germline V gene data show CDR1 as SGHVS and CDR2 as FQNEAQ. This CDR3 region has 15 residues. The DNA for the CDR3 is TGTGCCAGCAGCTTAGAGCGGACAGGGAAACAGCCCCAGCATTTT. This gives the protein CASSLERTGKQPQHF.

The chain couples TRBV10-3 to TRBJ2-5; D is possibly TRBD2 (5 bases). With 4 bases removed from V and 5 bases from J, the gap between germline ends came to 14 bases. This CDR3 is 14 amino acids long. The germline gives CDR1 ENHRY, CDR2 SYGVKD. CDR3 in DNA: TGTGCCATCAGTGCGGGAAGCGGTGGCGAGACCCAGTACTTC. Translated: CAISAGSGGETQYF.

The chain uses TRBV7-3 and TRBJ2-5, with 9 bases identical to TRBD1. Germline-derived CDR1 and CDR2 are SGHTA and FQGTGA. The V segment lost 6 bases and the J segment 5 bases; nucleotides outside the gene matches: 4. This CDR3 spans 13 amino acids. This chain's CDR3 is CASSPGQGETQYF. The CDR3 coding sequence is TGTGCCAGCAGTCCCGGACAGGGGGAGACCCAGTACTTC.

This clone was seen a few times. In nucleotides, the CDR3 is TGTGCCAGCAGTGCCTCGACAGGGAGTGGCACTGAAGCTTTCTTT. Translation: CASSASTGSGTEAFF. The rearrangement uses TRBV6-4 and TRBJ1-1; 7 bases map to TRBD1. The V gene's germline CDR1 is MRHNA and CDR2 SNTAGT. The CDR3 totals 15 residues. Losses at the gene ends were 4 bases for V and 4 bases for J; bases not matched to a gene: 9.

The count of this clone is one. J is TRBJ1-5 and V is TRBV7-8, with unresolved D. There are 13 residues in the CDR3. Trimming removed 5 bases from V and 4 bases from J, with 9 bases in between. Per the germline V gene, CDR1 is SGHVS and CDR2 is FQNEAQ. CDR3 in amino acids: CASSPPGNQPQHF. CDR3 nucleotide sequence: TGTGCCAGCAGCCCCCCGGGGAATCAGCCCCAGCATTTT.

V and J are TRBV28 and TRBJ2-1; D may be TRBD2 (5 bases). Germline assignment: CDR1 MDHEN and CDR2 SYDVKM. CDR3 length: 18 residues. With 5 bases removed from V and 6 bases from J, the gap between germline ends came to 26 bases. In DNA, the CDR3 is TGTGCCAGCAGTGCGAGGAACCCGGGAACGGGTCGTCGCAATGAGCAGTTCTTC. Translation: CASSARNPGTGRRNEQFF.

The DNA of the CDR3 is TGTGCCAGCAGCCCGGAGACAGGGGCCTATGGCTACACCTTC. Amino acid sequence: CASSPETGAYGYTF. V and J are TRBV5-5 and TRBJ1-2, with 8 positions matching TRBD1. CDR3 length: 14 amino acids. J lost 4 bases, V lost 4 bases, and 6 bases had no gene match. The V gene's germline CDR1 is SGHKS and CDR2 YYEKEE (reference sequence).

This chain links TRBV5-1 with TRBJ2-3; D is possibly TRBD2 (5 bases). The germline V gene encodes CDR1 SGHRS and CDR2 YFSETQ. The CDR3 has 14 residues. Trimming cost V 0 bases and J 4 bases, with 9 bases left between them. The CDR3 here is CASSLALAPDTQYF. For the CDR3, the DNA is TGCGCCAGCAGCTTGGCCTTAGCGCCAGATACGCAGTATTTT.